Presented here are 15 T cell receptor beta chains from one specimen sequenced in a study of Ad26.COV2.S vaccination and SARS-CoV-2 variants. The method was immunoSEQ multiplex PCR; TCRdb's version includes in-frame clones alone and lacks a portion of them. The profile shows approximately 350,000 clones, around nine tenths of them singletons. Treatment specified: over 15 received Ad26.COV2.S at low or high dose, single or two shots; 5 received placebo; per-sample allocation not given. On day 63 after the first injection, vaccine and placebo recipients gave samples. Sequenced material: peripheral blood, taken in a trial of Ad26.COV2.S vaccine versus placebo. These receptors were taken from a person aged 18-65 years who received the Ad26.COV2.S COVID-19 vaccine or a placebo.

The CDR3 DNA sequence: TGTGCCAGTGGCGGGCCGTCCTTCACTGAAGCTTTCTTT. It codes for CASGGPSFTEAFF. This rearrangement joins TRBV19 to TRBJ1-1; no definite D call. This CDR3 is built from 13 residues. The V end was cut by 8 bases, the J end by 4 bases, with 14 bases between. The germline gives CDR1 LNHDA, CDR2 SQIVND (reference sequence).

The rearrangement links TRBV6-5 to TRBJ2-4; TRBD1 or TRBD2 may be the D gene (5 bases each). Between the trimmed V and J ends, which lost 0 bases and 7 bases, there was a span of 10 bases. The CDR3 consists of 14 residues. Germline V gene lookup returns CDR1 MNHEY and CDR2 SVGAGI. The CDR3, as DNA: TGTGCCAGCAGTTACTCGGGGGTCGGGAACATTCAGTACTTC. Protein: CASSYSGVGNIQYF.

V is TRBV3-1 (or the pseudogene TRBV3-2) and J is TRBJ2-4; D might be TRBD2 (5 bases). Trimming removed 0 bases at V and 0 bases at J, with 15 bases between. The CDR3 runs to 18 residues. Germline assignment: CDR1 LGHDT and CDR2 YNNKEL (reference sequence). CDR3 coding DNA: TGTGCCAGCAGCCAAGATATAGGGAGAGCCCTAGCCAAAAACATTCAGTACTTC. Amino acid sequence: CASSQDIGRALAKNIQYF.

This rearrangement joins TRBV6-2 or TRBV6-3 to TRBJ1-5, with D tentatively TRBD1 (6 bases). This CDR3 is built from 16 residues. V dropped 2 bases and J dropped 5 bases, with 16 bases sitting between them. The V gene's germline CDR1 is MNHEY and CDR2 SVGEGT. The CDR3 nucleotides read TGTGCCAGCAGTTACCCTAGGGGGGAATGGGATCAGCCCCAGCATTTT. It is translated as CASSYPRGEWDQPQHF.

The chain is built from TRBV27 and TRBJ1-1, with 12 bases that match TRBD1. Looked up from germline, CDR1 is MNHEY and CDR2 is SMNVEV (reference sequence). This CDR3 is 15 amino acids long. With 2 bases clipped from V and 8 bases from J, the junction kept 6 bases outside the gene matches. CDR3 sequence reads: CASSLAGTGGLEAFF. The CDR3 coding sequence is TGTGCCAGCAGTTTAGCCGGGACAGGGGGCCTAGAAGCTTTCTTT.

The V and J genes are TRBV3-1 (or the pseudogene TRBV3-2) and TRBJ1-3; weak D call: TRBD1 (6 bases). Per the germline V gene, CDR1 is LGHDT and CDR2 is YNNKEL (reference sequence). Trimming removed 0 bases from V and 2 bases from J, with 11 bases in between. This CDR3 contains 16 residues. Written as DNA, the CDR3 is TGTGCCAGCAGCCAAGAAGGGACACTAACTGGAAACACCATATATTTT. Protein sequence: CASSQEGTLTGNTIYF.

This chain links TRBV5-6 with TRBJ2-2; D is perhaps TRBD1 (6 bases). Germline CDR1 is SGHDT and CDR2 is YYEEEE. V was cut by 3 bases and J by 4 bases, with 22 bases left in between. The CDR3 extends over 18 amino acids. The CDR3 sequence is CASSSFLGQSLFTGELFF. CDR3 coding DNA: TGTGCCAGCAGCTCCTTCCTTGGACAGAGTCTTTTCACCGGGGAGCTGTTTTTT.

J is TRBJ1-1 and V is TRBV18; D unclear. V was shortened by 3 bases and J by 4 bases, with 9 bases between the two germline ends. Germline V lookup: CDR1 KGHSH, CDR2 LQKENI. The CDR3 loop spans 13 amino acids. The CDR3 DNA is TGTGCCAGCTCACCTGGGTTGGGCACTGAAGCTTTCTTT. Protein: CASSPGLGTEAFF.

The chain links TRBV6-6 to TRBJ2-3, with 10 nucleotides matching TRBD1. This CDR3 has 15 residues. Germline values: CDR1 MNHNY, CDR2 SVGAGI (reference sequence). V lost 5 bases, J lost 1 base, and 3 bases stayed unmatched. CDR3 sequence (DNA): TGTGCCAGCAGTCCCGGACAGGGGGGCACAGATACGCAGTATTTT. Residues: CASSPGQGGTDTQYF.

The J gene is TRBJ2-5, the V gene TRBV15; D unresolved. The V end was cut by 1 base, the J end by 4 bases, with 1 base between. The CDR3 consists of 11 residues. The V gene's germline CDR1 is LNHNV and CDR2 YYDKDF (reference sequence). CDR3 loop: CATSRGETQYF. In DNA form, the CDR3 reads TGTGCCACCAGCAGAGGAGAGACCCAGTACTTC.

The chain carries TRBV5-8 and TRBJ1-4; D is ambiguous. The germline gives CDR1 SGHTS, CDR2 YDEGEE. This CDR3 comprises 15 residues. V lost 3 bases, J lost 8 bases, and 17 bases lay in between. CDR3 DNA sequence: TGTGCCAGCAGCTACGGGGTTGAGAACGGAGAAAAACTGTTTTTT. Encoded protein: CASSYGVENGEKLFF.

This clone has only a few counts. Other DNA sequences in the same sample also yield this CDR3. The V and J genes are TRBV19 and TRBJ1-5; D gene uncertain. This CDR3 has 14 residues. Trimming pared 3 bases from V and 0 bases from J, leaving 6 bases between. Germline V CDR1 and CDR2: LNHDA, SQIVND (reference sequence). As DNA, the CDR3 is TGTGCCAGTAGTATCGGGCCTAGCAATCAGCCCCAGCATTTT. Residues: CASSIGPSNQPQHF.

The chain links TRBV5-1 to TRBJ2-3; D may be TRBD1 (5 bases). The V gene's germline CDR1 is SGHRS and CDR2 YFSETQ. Between the trimmed V and J ends, which lost 0 bases and 5 bases, there was a span of 16 bases. This CDR3 is built from 16 residues. The CDR3 sequence is CASSLEVASRGDTQYF. In nucleotides, the CDR3 is TGCGCCAGCAGCTTGGAGGTAGCTTCAAGGGGAGATACGCAGTATTTT.

The CDR3 region has the DNA TGTGCCAGCAGTCTTGATGCGACAGGGGGTGATTTTTACAATGAGCAGTTCTTC. Encoded protein: CASSLDATGGDFYNEQFF. The chain combines TRBV6-6 with TRBJ2-1; 9 nucleotides agree with TRBD1. CDR1 is MNHNY and CDR2 is SVGAGI in the germline V gene (reference sequence). The ends lost 5 bases at V and 4 bases at J; junction bases unmatched: 15. The CDR3 spans 18 residues.

In this sample, this clone turned up once. The chain couples TRBV7-2 to TRBJ1-1; tentatively, D is TRBD1 (6 bases). Germline V gene data show CDR1 as SGHTA and CDR2 as FQGNSA. V lost 5 bases and J 1 base, leaving 11 bases between the germline ends. CDR3 length: 14 residues. This CDR3 reads CASSIRTANTEAFF. CDR3 DNA sequence: TGTGCCAGCAGCATAAGGACAGCGAACACTGAAGCTTTCTTT.